What follows is one T cell receptor beta chain and its context. Its target is unknown. The data are from a study of blood T cells in healthy people across ages. Overall study results and limits: In these data, TCR beta diversity tracked strongly with naive T cell percentage.

A sample-barcoded 5' primer and a J-beta primer mix were used in a second PCR of roughly 7 to 11 cycles. One entry per CDR3 protein, called by TCRdb with MiXCR from the 5' RACE reads. The profile covers more than 500,000 distinct CDR3 sequences, with 27% appearing a single time and less than 20% taken by the ten largest. Trimming took 6 bases from V and 7 from J, leaving 6 bases between them. Germline values: CDR1 MNHEY, CDR2 SVGEGT. The CDR3 has 10 amino acids. The gene calls are TRBV6-2 or TRBV6-3 and TRBJ1-2; no reliable D call. The receptor was isolated from a woman in her 70s in good health. Sequencing used blood. The CDR3, as DNA: TGTGCCAGCAGGGGCGGTGGCTACACCTTC. Its translation: CASRGGGYTF.